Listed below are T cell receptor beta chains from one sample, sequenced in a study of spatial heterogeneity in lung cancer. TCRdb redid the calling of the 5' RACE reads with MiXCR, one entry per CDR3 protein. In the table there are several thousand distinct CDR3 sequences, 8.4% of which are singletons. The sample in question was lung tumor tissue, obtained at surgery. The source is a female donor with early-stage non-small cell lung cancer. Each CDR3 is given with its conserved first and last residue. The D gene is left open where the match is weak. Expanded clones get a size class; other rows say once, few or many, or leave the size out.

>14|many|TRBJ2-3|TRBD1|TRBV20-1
CSATGQGHTDTQYF
TGCAGTGCTACCGGACAGGGTCACACAGATACGCAGTATTTT
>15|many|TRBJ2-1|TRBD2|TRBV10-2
CASTPSGGSYNEQFF
TGCGCCAGCACTCCTAGCGGGGGGTCGTACAATGAGCAGTTCTTC
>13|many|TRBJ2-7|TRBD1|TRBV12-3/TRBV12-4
CASSRGQAYEQYF
TGTGCCAGCAGCCGAGGACAGGCGTACGAGCAGTACTTC
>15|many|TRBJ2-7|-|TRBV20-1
CSARAVGDSRGEQYF
TGCAGTGCTAGAGCGGTAGGGGACTCTAGGGGGGAGCAGTACTTC
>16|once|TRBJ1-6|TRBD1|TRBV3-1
CASSQARDRINSPLHF
TGTGCCAGCAGCCAAGCGAGGGACAGGATTAATTCACCCCTCCACTTT
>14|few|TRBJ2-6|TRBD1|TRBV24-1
CATGTGAGANVLTF
TGTGCCACCGGAACAGGGGCTGGGGCCAACGTCCTGACTTTC
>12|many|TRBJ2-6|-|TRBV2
CASNPGANVLTF
TGTGCCAGCAATCCTGGGGCCAACGTCCTGACTTTC
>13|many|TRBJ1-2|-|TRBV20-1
CSARVYRERGYTF
TGCAGTGCTAGAGTTTACAGGGAGCGTGGCTACACCTTC
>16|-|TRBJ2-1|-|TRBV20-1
CSARARGQRAFDEQFF
TGCAGTGCTAGAGCCCGCGGACAAAGGGCATTCGATGAGCAGTTCTTC
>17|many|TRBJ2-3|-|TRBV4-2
CASSQLSGSQPSDTQYF
TGTGCCAGCAGCCAGCTCTCCGGGAGTCAGCCGTCAGATACGCAGTATTTT
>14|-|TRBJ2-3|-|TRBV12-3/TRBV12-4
CASTLGGSTDTQYF
TGTGCCAGCACCTTAGGGGGGTCCACAGATACGCAGTATTTT
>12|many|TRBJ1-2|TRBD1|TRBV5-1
CASSLSGQGTTF
TGCGCCAGCAGCTTAAGCGGACAGGGGACCACCTTC
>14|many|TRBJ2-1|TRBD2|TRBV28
CASSLTSAHNEQFF
TGTGCCAGCAGTTTAACTAGCGCCCACAATGAGCAGTTCTTC
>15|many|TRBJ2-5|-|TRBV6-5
CASSYSMGVQETQYF
TGTGCCAGCAGTTACTCGATGGGTGTCCAAGAGACCCAGTACTTC
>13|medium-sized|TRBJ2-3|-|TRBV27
CASSLKYTDTQYF
TGTGCCAGCAGTTTAAAGTACACAGATACGCAGTATTTT
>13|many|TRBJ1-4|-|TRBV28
CASSLLGFEKLFF
TGTGCCAGCAGTTTATTGGGATTTGAAAAACTGTTTTTT